The clone carrying this T cell receptor beta chain is a singleton in its sample. Its antigen remains unidentified. A marrow graft followed busulfan-fludarabine conditioning, with cyclophosphamide on days +3 and +4. This sample is drawn from a study of T cells after posttransplantation cyclophosphamide. Whole-study results and caveats: Blood and skin or GI T cell repertoires showed limited TRB overlap. Donor-recipient repertoire similarity was low at 1-2 months, rising over year one. Recipient CMV seropositivity and CMV reactivation strongly tracked TRB clonality.

Data came from immunoSEQ multiplex PCR; TCRdb stores just in-frame clones and leaves some out. Of 42,000 or so clones in the sample, 90% are singletons; the top ten hold 2% to 3%. Germline values: CDR1 SNHLY, CDR2 FYNNEI. The CDR3 covers 14 residues. Trimming at V came to 5 bases and at J to 1 base, leaving 3 bases not matched to a gene. The V and J genes are TRBV2 and TRBJ1-1; 8 bases are shared with TRBD1. The sequence came from a male patient aged 55 to 70 who received an allogeneic stem cell transplant from a related donor and was CMV-positive. Among the T cells, some may be from the graft donor. The source material was PBMCs, sampled roughly 60 days after allogeneic stem cell transplant with posttransplant cyclophosphamide. CDR3 in amino acids: CASSRTGRNTEAFF. In nucleotides, the CDR3 is TGTGCCAGCAGTAGGACAGGGAGGAACACTGAAGCTTTCTTT.